The table lists the clone carrying this T cell receptor (beta chain) with a few counts. The sample belongs to a study of blood T cell repertoires in COVID-19. The germline gives CDR1 SQVTM, CDR2 ANQGSEA. Unmatched junction bases numbered 8, after V lost 4 bases and J lost 5 bases. CDR3 length: 16 residues. Authors' processing steps: How many nucleated cells were present was estimated from reference gene primer amplification. The data were produced by immunoSEQ multiplex PCR, yet TCRdb's version contains in-frame clones alone and is incomplete. V and J calls and clone size are given by that table; D and trimming were obtained from the DNA. The sample yields over 150,000 clones, about 83% seen once.

V is TRBV29-1 and J is TRBJ2-5, with 15 positions matching TRBD2. The sequenced sample consisted of peripheral blood. This receptor was identified in a woman aged 55 to 70 with COVID-19, enrolled during active disease. CDR3: CSVGPGTSGRWETQYF. The CDR3 bases are TGCAGCGTTGGACCTGGGACTAGCGGGAGGTGGGAGACCCAGTACTTC.